Shown below are 5 T cell receptor beta chains from a single sample sequenced in a study of blood T cell repertoires in COVID-19. Libraries were prepared by immunoSEQ multiplex PCR; TCRdb keeps only in-frame clonotypes and omits some of them. The sample records under 300,000 clones, 87% being singletons. What was sequenced was PBMCs or T cells enriched from blood (not recorded which). The receptors come from a woman in her thirties with acute COVID-19.

The chain uses TRBV30 and TRBJ1-3; possible D gene TRBD1, 6 bases. The CDR3 runs to 16 residues. Per the germline V gene, CDR1 is GTSNPN and CDR2 is SVGIG (reference sequence). V lost 0 bases to trimming and J lost 5 bases, with 17 bases between them. The CDR3 is CAWSVQIATGRNTIYF. The CDR3 bases are TGTGCCTGGAGTGTACAAATAGCGACAGGACGAAACACCATATATTTT.

CDR3 sequence (DNA): TGTGCCAGCAGCTTATCAGGGAATAATGAAAAACTGTTTTTT. It yields the protein CASSLSGNNEKLFF. J is TRBJ1-4 and V is TRBV7-6; perhaps TRBD1 as D (5 bases). The CDR3 totals 14 residues. Trimming took 2 bases from V and 4 from J, leaving 8 bases between them. Germline assignment: CDR1 SGHVS and CDR2 FNYEAQ.

This chain joins TRBV5-1 and TRBJ2-1; 8 bases fit TRBD2. Germline loops: CDR1 SGHRS, CDR2 YFSETQ. The CDR3 is 14 residues long. The V segment lost 5 bases and the J segment 5 bases; nucleotides outside the gene matches: 6. For the CDR3, the DNA is TGCGCCAGCAGTTATAGCGGGATCGACAATGAGCAGTTCTTC. It encodes CASSYSGIDNEQFF.

The V gene is TRBV27, the J gene TRBJ1-2, with D hard to call. V lost 1 base and J 7 bases, leaving 16 bases between the germline ends. The length of the CDR3 is 15 residues. Germline values: CDR1 MNHEY, CDR2 SMNVEV (reference sequence). The chain's CDR3 is CASSLWAGGGGGYTF. Written as DNA, the CDR3 is TGTGCCAGCAGTTTATGGGCAGGTGGAGGCGGTGGCTACACCTTC.

V usage is TRBV29-1 and J usage is TRBJ1-2; no firm D call. V lost 3 bases to trimming and J lost 3 bases, with 8 bases between them. CDR1 is SQVTM, CDR2 ANQGSEA, per germline. CDR3 length: 12 residues. CDR3 residues: CSVEEPYYGYTF. The CDR3 bases are TGCAGCGTTGAGGAGCCTTACTATGGCTACACCTTC.